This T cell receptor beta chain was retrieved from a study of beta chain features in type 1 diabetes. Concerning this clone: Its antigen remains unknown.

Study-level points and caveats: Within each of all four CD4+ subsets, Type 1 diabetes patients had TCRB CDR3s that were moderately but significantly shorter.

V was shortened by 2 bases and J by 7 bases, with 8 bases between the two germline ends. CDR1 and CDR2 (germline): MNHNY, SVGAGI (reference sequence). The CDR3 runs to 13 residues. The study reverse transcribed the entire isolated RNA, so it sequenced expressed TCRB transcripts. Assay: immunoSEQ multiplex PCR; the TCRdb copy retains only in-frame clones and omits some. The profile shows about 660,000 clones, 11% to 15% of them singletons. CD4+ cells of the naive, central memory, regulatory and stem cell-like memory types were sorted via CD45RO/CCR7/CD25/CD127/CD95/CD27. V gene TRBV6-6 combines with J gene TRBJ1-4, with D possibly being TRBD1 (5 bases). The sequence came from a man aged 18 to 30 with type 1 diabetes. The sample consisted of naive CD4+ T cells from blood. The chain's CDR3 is CASSYGRVEKLFF. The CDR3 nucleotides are TGTGCCAGCAGTTACGGCAGGGTTGAAAAACTGTTTTTT.